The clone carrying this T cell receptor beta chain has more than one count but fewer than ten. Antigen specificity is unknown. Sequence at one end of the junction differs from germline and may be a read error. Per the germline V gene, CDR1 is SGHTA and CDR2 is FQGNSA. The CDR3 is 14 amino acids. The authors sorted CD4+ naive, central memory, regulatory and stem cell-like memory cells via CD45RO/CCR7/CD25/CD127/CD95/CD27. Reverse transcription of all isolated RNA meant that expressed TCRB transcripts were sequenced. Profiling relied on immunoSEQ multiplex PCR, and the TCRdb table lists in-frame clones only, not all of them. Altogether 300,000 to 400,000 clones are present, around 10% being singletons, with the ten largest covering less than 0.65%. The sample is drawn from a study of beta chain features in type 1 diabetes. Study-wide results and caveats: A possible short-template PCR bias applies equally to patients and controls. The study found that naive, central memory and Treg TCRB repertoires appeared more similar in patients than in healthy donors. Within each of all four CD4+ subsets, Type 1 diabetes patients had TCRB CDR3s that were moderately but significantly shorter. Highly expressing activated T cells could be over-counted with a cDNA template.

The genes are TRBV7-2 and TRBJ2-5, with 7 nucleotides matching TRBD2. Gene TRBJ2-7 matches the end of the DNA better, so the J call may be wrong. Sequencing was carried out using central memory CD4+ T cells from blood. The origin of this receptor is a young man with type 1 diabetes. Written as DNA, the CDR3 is TGCGCCAGCAGCCAAGCTAGCGGTTCCTACGAGCAGTACTTC. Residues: CASSQASGSYEQYF.